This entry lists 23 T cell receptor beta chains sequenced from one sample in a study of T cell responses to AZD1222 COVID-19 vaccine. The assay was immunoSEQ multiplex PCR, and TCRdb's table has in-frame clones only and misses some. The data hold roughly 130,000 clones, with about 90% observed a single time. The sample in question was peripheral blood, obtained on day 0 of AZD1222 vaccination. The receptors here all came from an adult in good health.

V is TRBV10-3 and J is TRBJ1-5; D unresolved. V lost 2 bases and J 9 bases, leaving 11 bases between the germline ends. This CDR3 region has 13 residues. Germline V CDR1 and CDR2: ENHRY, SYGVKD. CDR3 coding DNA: TGTGCCATCAGTGAGGCCCCAATTGGGCCCCAGCATTTT. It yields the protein CAISEAPIGPQHF.

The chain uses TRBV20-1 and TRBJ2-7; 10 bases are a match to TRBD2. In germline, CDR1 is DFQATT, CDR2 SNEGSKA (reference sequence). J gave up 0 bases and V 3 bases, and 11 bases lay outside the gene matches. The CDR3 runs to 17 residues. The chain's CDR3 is CSASGELAGGPSYEQYF. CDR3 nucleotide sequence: TGCAGTGCTAGTGGAGAGTTAGCGGGGGGCCCCTCCTACGAGCAGTACTTC.

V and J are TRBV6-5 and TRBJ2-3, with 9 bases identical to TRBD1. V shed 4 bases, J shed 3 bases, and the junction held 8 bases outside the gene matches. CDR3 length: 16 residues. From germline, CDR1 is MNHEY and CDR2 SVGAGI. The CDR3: CASSSPRGQGTDTQYF. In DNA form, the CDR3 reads TGTGCCAGCAGTTCCCCCCGGGGACAGGGAACAGATACGCAGTATTTT.

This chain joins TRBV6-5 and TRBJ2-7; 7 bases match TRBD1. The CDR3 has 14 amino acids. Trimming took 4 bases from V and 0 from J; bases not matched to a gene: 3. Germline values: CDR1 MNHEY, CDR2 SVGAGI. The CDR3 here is CASSWDRSSYEQYF. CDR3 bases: TGTGCCAGCAGTTGGGACAGATCCTCCTACGAGCAGTACTTC.

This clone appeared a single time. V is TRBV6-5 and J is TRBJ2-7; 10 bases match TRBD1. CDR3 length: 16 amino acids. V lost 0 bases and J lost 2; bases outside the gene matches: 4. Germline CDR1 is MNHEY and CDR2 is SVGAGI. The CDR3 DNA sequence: TGTGCCAGCAGTTACTCGACTGGACAGGGGGCCTACGAGCAGTACTTC. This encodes CASSYSTGQGAYEQYF.

The CDR3: CASRMQAGGDSYEQYF. The CDR3 DNA reads as TGTGCCAGCAGAATGCAGGCGGGAGGGGACTCCTACGAGCAGTACTTC. The rearrangement uses TRBV7-9 and TRBJ2-7, with TRBD2 identical over 9 bases. This CDR3 contains 16 residues. The V gene's germline CDR1 is SEHNR and CDR2 FQNEAQ (reference sequence). The trim removed 6 bases at V and 0 bases at J, leaving 9 bases unmatched.

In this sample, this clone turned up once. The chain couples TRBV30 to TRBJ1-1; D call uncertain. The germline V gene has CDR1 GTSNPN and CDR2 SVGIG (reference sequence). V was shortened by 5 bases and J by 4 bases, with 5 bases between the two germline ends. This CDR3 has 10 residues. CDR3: CAWGRTEAFF. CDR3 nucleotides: TGTGCCTGGGGACGCACTGAAGCTTTCTTT.

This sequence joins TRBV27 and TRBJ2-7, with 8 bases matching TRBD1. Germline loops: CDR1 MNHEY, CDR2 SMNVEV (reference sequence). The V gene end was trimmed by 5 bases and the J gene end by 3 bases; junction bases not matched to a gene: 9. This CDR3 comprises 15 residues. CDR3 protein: CASSTRDRNHYEQYF. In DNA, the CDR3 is TGTGCCAGCAGTACGAGGGACAGGAATCACTACGAGCAGTACTTC.

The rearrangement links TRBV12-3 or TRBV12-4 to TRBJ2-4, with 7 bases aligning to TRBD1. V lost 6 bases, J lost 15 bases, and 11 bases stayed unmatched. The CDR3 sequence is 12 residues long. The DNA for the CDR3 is TGTGCCAGCAGCGGCGACGGGACAGCAATGTACTTC. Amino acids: CASSGDGTAMYF.

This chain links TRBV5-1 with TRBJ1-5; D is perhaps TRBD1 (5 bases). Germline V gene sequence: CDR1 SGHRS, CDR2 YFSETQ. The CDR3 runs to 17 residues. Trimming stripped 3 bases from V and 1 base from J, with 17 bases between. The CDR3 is CASSSKLIRDSNQPQHF. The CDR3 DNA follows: TGCGCCAGCAGCTCAAAATTAATCCGGGACAGCAATCAGCCCCAGCATTTT. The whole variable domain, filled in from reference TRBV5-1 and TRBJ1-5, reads KAGVTQTPRYLIKTRGQQVTLSCSPISGHRSVSWYQQTPGQGLQFLFEYFSETQRNKGNFPGRFSGRQFSNSRSEMNVSTLELGDSALYLCASSSKLIRDSNQPQHFGDGTRLSIL.

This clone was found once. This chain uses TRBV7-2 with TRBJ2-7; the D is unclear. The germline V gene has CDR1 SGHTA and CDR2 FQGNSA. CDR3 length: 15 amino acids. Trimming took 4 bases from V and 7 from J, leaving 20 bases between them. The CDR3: CASSSSYGRSREQYF. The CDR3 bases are TGTGCCAGCAGCTCAAGCTATGGTCGGTCCCGGGAGCAGTACTTC. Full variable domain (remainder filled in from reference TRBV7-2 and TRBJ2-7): GAGVSQSPSNKVTEKGKDVELRCDPISGHTALYWYRQSLGQGLEFLIYFQGNSAPDKSGLPSDRFSAERTGGSVSTLTIQRTQQEDSAVYLCASSSSYGRSREQYFGPGTRLTVT.

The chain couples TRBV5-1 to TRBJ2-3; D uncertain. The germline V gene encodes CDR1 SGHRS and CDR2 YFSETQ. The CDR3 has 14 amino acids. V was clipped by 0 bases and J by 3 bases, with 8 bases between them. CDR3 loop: CASSLVDHTDTQYF. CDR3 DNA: TGCGCCAGCAGCTTGGTAGACCATACAGATACGCAGTATTTT. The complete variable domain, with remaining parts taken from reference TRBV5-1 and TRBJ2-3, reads KAGVTQTPRYLIKTRGQQVTLSCSPISGHRSVSWYQQTPGQGLQFLFEYFSETQRNKGNFPGRFSGRQFSNSRSEMNVSTLELGDSALYLCASSLVDHTDTQYFGPGTRLTVL.

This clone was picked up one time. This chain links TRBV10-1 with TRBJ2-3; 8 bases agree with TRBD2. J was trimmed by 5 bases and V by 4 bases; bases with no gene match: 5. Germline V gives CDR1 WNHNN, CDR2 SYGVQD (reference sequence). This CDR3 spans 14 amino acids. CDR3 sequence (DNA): TGCGCCAGCAGTGGTAGCGGGACGGGAGATACGCAGTATTTT. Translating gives CASSGSGTGDTQYF.

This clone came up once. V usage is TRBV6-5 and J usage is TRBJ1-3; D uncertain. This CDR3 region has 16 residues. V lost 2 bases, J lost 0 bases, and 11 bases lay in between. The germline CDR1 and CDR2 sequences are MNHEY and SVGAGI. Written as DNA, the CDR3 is TGTGCCAGCAGTTACCGGACGCCCAACTCTGGAAACACCATATATTTT. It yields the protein CASSYRTPNSGNTIYF.

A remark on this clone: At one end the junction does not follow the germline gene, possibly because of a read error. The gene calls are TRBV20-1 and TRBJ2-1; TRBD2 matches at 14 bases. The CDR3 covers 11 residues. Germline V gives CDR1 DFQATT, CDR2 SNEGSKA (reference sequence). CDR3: CSAPGTSGSVF. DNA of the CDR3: TGCAGTGCGCCCGGGACTAGCGGGAGCGTCTTC.

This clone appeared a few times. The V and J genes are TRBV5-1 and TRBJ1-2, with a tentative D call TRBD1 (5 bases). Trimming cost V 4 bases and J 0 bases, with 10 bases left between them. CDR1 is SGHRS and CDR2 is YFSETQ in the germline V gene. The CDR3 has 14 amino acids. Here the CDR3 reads CASSRDGSNYGYTF. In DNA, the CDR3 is TGCGCCAGCAGCCGGGACGGGTCTAACTATGGCTACACCTTC.

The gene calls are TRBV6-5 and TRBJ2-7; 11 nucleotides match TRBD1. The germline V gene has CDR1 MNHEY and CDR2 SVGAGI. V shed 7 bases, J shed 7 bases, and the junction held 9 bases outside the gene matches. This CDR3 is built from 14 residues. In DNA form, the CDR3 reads TGTGCCAGCACCCCGGGACAGGGGGTGCGGGAGCAGTACTTC. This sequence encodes CASTPGQGVREQYF.

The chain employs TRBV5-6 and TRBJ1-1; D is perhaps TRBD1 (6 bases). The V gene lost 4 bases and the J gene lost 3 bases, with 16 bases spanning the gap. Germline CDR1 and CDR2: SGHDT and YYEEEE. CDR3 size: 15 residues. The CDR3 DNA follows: TGTGCCAGCAGCGGTAGCCGGGCAGGGGACACTGAAGCTTTCTTT. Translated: CASSGSRAGDTEAFF.

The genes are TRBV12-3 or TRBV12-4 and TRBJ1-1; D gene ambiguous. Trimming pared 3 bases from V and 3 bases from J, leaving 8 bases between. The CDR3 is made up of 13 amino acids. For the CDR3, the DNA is TGTGCCAGCAGTTTGGAGGTCTACACTGAAGCTTTCTTT. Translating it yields CASSLEVYTEAFF.

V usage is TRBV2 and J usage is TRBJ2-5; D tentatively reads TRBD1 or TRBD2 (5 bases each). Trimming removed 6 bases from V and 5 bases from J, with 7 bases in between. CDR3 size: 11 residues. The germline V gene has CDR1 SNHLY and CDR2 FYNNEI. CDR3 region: CASRGVETQYF. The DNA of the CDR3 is TGTGCCAGCAGGGGGGTCGAGACCCAGTACTTC.

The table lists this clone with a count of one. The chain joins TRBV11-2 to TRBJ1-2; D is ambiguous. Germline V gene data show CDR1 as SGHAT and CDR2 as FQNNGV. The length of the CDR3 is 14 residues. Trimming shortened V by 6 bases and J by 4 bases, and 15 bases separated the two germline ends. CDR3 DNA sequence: TGTGCCAGCAGGCAAACGGTTTCTACCTATGGCTACACCTTC. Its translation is CASRQTVSTYGYTF.

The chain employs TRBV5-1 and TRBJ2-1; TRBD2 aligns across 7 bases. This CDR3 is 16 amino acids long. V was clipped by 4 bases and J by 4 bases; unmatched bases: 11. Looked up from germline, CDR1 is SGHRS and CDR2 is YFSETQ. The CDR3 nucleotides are TGCGCCAGCAGCCCTCCTGCCAGCGGGGAATACAATGAGCAGTTCTTC. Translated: CASSPPASGEYNEQFF. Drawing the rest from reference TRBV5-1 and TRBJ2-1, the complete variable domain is KAGVTQTPRYLIKTRGQQVTLSCSPISGHRSVSWYQQTPGQGLQFLFEYFSETQRNKGNFPGRFSGRQFSNSRSEMNVSTLELGDSALYLCASSPPASGEYNEQFFGPGTRLTVL.

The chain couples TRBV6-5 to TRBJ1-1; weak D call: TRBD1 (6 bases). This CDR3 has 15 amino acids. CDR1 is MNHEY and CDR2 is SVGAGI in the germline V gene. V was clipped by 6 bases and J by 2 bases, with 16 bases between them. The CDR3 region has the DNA TGTGCCAGCAGCCCCAGGGGTCCGGGAAACACTGAAGCTTTCTTT. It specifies CASSPRGPGNTEAFF.